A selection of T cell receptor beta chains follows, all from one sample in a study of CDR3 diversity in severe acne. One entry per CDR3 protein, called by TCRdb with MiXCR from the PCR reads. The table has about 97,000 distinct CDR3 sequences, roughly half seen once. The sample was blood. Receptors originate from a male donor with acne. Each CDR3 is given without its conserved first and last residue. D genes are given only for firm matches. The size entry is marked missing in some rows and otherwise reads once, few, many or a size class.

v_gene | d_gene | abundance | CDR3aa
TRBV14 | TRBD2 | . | ASSQGGRIYEQF
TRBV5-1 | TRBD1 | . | ASSRTGHEQPQY
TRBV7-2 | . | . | ASSVYNSPLH
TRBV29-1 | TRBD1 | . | SVGAGTVNTEAF
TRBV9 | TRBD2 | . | ASSSRLAGDEQY
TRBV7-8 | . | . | ASSLAESGQPQH
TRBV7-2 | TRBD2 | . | ASSSGTSGTFQF
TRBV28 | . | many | ASSLLWGNQPQH
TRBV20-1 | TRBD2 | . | SALGTSGTSTDTQY
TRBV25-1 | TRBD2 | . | ASSEEGLAGGGDDEQF
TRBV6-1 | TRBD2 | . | ASSEAAGGPETQY
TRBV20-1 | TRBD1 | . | SARPGTGAPYEQY
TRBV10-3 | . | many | AISTDFSNQPQH
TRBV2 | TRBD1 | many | ASFPNRGQGGNYGYT
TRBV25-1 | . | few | ASTATANTEAF
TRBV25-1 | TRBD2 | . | ASSEVAGEQY
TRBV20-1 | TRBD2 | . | SPGLAGWQETQY
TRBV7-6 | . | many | ASSLGTETQY
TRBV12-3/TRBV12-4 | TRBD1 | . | ASSPTGSNQPQH
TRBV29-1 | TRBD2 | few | SSEGAGGGETQY
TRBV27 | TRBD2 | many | ASSSNPTSWEQY
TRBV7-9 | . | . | ASTFGGHEQY
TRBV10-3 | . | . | ASSPSASVLYEQY
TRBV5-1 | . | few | ASSLEGRSEETQY
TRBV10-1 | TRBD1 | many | ASSESGQTGRPTNEKLF
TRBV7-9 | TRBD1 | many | ASSLQGATEAF
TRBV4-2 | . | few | ASSQEAGTSYGYA
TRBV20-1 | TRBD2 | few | SARLPGTSGGELF